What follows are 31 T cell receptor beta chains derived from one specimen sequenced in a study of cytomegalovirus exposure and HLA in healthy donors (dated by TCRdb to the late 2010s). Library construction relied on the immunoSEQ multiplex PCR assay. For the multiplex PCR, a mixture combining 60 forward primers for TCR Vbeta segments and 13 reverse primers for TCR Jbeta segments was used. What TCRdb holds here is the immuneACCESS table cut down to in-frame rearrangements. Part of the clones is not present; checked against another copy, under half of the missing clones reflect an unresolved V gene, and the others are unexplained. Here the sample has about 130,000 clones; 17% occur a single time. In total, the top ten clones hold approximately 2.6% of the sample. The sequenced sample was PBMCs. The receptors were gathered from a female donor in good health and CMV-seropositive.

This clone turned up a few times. The CDR3 sequence: CASSKQGEGGQPQHF. CDR3 coding DNA: TGTGCCAGCTCGAAACAGGGGGAAGGGGGTCAGCCCCAGCATTTT. The J gene is TRBJ1-5, the V gene TRBV18; TRBD1 matches at 8 bases. Germline V gene data show CDR1 as KGHSH and CDR2 as LQKENI. V lost 6 bases, J lost 6 bases, and 10 bases stayed unmatched. The CDR3 length is 15 residues.

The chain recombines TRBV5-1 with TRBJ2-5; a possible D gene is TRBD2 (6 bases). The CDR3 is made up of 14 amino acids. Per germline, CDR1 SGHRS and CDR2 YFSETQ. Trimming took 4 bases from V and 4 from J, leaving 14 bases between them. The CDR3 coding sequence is TGCGCCAGCAGCCCCGGTGGAGGGACAGAGACCCAGTACTTC. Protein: CASSPGGGTETQYF. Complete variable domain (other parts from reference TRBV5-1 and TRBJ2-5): KAGVTQTPRYLIKTRGQQVTLSCSPISGHRSVSWYQQTPGQGLQFLFEYFSETQRNKGNFPGRFSGRQFSNSRSEMNVSTLELGDSALYLCASSPGGGTETQYFGPGTRLLVL.

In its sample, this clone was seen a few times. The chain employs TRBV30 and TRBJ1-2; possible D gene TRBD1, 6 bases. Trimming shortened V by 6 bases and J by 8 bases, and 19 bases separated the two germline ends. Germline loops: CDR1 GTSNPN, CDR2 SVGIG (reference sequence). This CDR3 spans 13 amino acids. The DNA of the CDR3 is TGTGCCTGTCAAAGCAAGGGGGGGCAAGGCTACACCTTC. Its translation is CACQSKGGQGYTF.

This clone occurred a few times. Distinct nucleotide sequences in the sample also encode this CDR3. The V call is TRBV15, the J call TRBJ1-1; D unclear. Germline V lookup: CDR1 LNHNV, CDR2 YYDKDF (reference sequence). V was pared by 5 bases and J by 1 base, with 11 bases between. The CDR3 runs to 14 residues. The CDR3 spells CATSLRVPNTEAFF. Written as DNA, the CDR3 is TGTGCCACCAGCCTCCGAGTCCCGAACACTGAAGCTTTCTTT.

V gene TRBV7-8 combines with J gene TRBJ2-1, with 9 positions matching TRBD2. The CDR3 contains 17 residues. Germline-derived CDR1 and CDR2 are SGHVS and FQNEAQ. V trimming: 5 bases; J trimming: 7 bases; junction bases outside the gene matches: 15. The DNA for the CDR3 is TGTGCCAGCAGCCTAGGGGCTAGCGGGGTTCGTTGGAATGAGCAGTTCTTC. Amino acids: CASSLGASGVRWNEQFF.

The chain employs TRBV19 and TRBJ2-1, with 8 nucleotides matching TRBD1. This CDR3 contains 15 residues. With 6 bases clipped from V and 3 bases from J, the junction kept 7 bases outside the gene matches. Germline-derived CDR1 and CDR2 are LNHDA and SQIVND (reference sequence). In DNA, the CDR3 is TGTGCCAGTAGAAACCGGGACAGGATCTACAATGAGCAGTTCTTC. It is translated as CASRNRDRIYNEQFF.

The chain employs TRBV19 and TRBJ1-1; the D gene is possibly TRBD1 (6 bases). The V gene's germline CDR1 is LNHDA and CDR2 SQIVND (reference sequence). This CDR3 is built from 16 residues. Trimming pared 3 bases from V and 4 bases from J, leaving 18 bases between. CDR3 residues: CASSIWGRGRATEAFF. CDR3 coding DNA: TGTGCCAGTAGTATTTGGGGGCGAGGGAGGGCCACTGAAGCTTTCTTT.

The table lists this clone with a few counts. The CDR3 nucleotides are TGCGCCAGCAGGAACCCGGGACTAGCGGGGGGCGAGGATTCAGAGACCCAGTACTTC. Encoded protein: CASRNPGLAGGEDSETQYF. The gene calls are TRBV10-1 and TRBJ2-5; 15 nucleotides line up with TRBD2. The V and J ends lost 6 bases and 4 bases, in that order; junction bases with no gene match: 15. This CDR3 spans 19 amino acids. Per the germline V gene, CDR1 is WNHNN and CDR2 is SYGVQD (reference sequence).

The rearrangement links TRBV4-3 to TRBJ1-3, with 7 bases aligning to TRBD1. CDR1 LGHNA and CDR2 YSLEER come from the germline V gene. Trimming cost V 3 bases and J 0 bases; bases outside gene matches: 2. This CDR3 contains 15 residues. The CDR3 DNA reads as TGCGCCAGCAGCCACCCAGGGGGCTCTGGAAACACCATATATTTT. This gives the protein CASSHPGGSGNTIYF.

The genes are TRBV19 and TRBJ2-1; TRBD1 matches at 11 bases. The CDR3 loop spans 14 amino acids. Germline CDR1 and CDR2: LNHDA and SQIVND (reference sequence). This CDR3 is CALTGRTGGFEQFF. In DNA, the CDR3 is TGTGCTCTAACCGGTCGGACAGGGGGCTTTGAGCAGTTCTTC.

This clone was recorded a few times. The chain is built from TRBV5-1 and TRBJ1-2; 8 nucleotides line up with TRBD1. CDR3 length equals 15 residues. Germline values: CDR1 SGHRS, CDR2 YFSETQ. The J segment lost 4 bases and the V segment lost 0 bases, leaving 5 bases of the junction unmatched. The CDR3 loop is CASSLVSGQGYGYTF. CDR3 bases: TGCGCCAGCAGCTTGGTTTCTGGACAGGGCTATGGCTACACCTTC. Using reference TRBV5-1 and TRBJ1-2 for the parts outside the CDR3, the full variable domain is KAGVTQTPRYLIKTRGQQVTLSCSPISGHRSVSWYQQTPGQGLQFLFEYFSETQRNKGNFPGRFSGRQFSNSRSEMNVSTLELGDSALYLCASSLVSGQGYGYTFGSGTRLTVV.

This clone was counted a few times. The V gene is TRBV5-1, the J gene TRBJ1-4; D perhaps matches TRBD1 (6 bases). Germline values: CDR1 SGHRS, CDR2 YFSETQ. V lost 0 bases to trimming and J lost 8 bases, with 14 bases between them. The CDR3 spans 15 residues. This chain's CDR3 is CASSLVATGGEKLFF. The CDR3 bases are TGCGCCAGCAGCTTGGTTGCGACAGGTGGGGAAAAACTGTTTTTT.

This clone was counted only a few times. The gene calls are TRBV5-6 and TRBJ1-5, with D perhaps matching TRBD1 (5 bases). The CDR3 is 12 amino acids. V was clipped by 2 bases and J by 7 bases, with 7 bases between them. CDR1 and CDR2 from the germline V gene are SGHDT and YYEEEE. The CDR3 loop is CASSFSGQPQHF. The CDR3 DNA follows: TGTGCCAGCAGCTTTTCAGGGCAGCCCCAGCATTTT.

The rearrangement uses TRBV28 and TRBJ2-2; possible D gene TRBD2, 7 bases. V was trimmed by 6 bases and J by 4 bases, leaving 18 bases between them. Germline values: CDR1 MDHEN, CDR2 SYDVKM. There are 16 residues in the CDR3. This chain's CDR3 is CASSGEGGESTGELFF. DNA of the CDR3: TGTGCCAGCAGCGGGGAGGGGGGCGAAAGCACCGGGGAGCTGTTTTTT.

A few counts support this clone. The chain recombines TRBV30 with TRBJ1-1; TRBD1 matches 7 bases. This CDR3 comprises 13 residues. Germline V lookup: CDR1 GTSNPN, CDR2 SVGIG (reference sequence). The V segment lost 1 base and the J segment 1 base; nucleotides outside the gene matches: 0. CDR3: CAWSGDRNTEAFF. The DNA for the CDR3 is TGTGCCTGGAGTGGGGACAGGAACACTGAAGCTTTCTTT. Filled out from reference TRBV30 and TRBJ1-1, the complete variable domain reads SQTIHQWPATLVQPVGSPLSLECTVEGTSNPNLYWYRQAAGRGLQLLFYSVGIGQISSEVPQNLSASRPQDRQFILSSKKLLLSDSGFYLCAWSGDRNTEAFFGQGTRLTVV.

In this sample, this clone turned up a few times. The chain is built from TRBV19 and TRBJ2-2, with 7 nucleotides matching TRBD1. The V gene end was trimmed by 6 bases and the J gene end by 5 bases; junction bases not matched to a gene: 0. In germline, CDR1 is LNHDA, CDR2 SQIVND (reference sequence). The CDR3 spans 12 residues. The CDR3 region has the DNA TGTGCCAGTAGACAGGGGACCGGGGAGCTGTTTTTT. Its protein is CASRQGTGELFF. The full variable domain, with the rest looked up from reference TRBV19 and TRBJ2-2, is DGGITQSPKYLFRKEGQNVTLSCEQNLNHDAMYWYRQDPGQGLRLIYYSQIVNDFQKGDIAEGYSVSREKKESFPLTVTSAQKNPTAFYLCASRQGTGELFFGEGSRLTVL.

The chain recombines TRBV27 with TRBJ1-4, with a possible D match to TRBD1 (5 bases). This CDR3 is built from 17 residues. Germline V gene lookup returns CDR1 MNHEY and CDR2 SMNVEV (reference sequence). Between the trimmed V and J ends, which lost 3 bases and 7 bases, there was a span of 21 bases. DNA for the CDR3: TGTGCCAGCAGTTTGTCGTCGGAGGGGCCTTTGGGTGAAAAACTGTTTTTT. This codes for CASSLSSEGPLGEKLFF.

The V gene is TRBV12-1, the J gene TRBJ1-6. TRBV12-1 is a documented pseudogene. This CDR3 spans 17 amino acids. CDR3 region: CASSSIRESGYNSPLHF. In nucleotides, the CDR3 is TGTGCCAGCAGCTCAATACGGGAAAGTGGCTATAATTCACCCCTCCACTTT.

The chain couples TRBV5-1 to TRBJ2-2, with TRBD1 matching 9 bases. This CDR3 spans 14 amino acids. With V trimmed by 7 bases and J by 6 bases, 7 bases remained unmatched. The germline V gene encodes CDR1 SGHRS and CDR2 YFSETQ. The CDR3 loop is CASSEQGAPGELFF. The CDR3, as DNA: TGCGCCAGCTCGGAACAGGGGGCGCCCGGGGAGCTGTTTTTT.

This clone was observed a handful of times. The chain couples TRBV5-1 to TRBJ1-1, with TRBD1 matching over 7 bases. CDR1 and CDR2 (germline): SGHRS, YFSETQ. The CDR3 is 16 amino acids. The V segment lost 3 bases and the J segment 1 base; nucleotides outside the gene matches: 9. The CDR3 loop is CASSYTTGTENTEAFF. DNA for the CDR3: TGCGCCAGCAGCTACACCACCGGGACAGAGAACACTGAAGCTTTCTTT.

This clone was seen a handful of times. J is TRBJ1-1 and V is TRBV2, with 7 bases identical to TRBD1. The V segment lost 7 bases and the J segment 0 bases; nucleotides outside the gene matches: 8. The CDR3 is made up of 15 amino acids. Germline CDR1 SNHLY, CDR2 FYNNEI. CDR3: CASILDRIMNTEAFF. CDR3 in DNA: TGTGCCAGCATTCTGGACAGGATCATGAACACTGAAGCTTTCTTT. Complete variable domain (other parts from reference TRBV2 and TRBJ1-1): EPEVTQTPSHQVTQMGQEVILRCVPISNHLYFYWYRQILGQKVEFLVSFYNNEISEKSEIFDDQFSVERPDGSNFTLKIRSTKLEDSAMYFCASILDRIMNTEAFFGQGTRLTVV.

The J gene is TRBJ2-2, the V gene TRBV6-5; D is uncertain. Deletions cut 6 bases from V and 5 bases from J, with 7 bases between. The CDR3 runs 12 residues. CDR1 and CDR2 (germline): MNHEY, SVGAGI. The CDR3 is CASRLSTGELFF. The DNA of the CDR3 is TGTGCCAGCAGGCTATCAACCGGGGAGCTGTTTTTT.

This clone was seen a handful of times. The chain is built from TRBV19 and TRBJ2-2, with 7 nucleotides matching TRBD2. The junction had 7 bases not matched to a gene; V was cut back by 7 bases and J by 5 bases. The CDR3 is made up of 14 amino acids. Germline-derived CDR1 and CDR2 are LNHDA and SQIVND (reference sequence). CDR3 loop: CASNGGGKTGELFF. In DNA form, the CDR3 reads TGTGCCAGTAATGGGGGAGGGAAGACCGGGGAGCTGTTTTTT. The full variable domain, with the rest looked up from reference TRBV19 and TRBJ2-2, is DGGITQSPKYLFRKEGQNVTLSCEQNLNHDAMYWYRQDPGQGLRLIYYSQIVNDFQKGDIAEGYSVSREKKESFPLTVTSAQKNPTAFYLCASNGGGKTGELFFGEGSRLTVL.

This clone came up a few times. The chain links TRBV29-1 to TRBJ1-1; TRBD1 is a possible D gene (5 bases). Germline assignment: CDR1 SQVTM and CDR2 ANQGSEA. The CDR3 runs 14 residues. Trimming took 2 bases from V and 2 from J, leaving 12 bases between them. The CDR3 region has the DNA TGCAGCGTTGAATCCTCACAGGCCAACACTGAAGCTTTCTTT. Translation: CSVESSQANTEAFF.

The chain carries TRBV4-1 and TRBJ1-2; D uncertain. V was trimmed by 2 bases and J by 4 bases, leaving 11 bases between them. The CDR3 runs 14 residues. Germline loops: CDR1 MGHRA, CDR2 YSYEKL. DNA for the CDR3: TGCGCCAGCAGCCAATTAGGGAGCTTCTATGGCTACACCTTC. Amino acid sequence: CASSQLGSFYGYTF.

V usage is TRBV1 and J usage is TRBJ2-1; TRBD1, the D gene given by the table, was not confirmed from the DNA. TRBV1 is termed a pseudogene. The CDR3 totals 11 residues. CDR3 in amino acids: CTSEGASEQFF. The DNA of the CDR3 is TGCACCAGCGAGGGGGCCAGTGAGCAGTTCTTC.

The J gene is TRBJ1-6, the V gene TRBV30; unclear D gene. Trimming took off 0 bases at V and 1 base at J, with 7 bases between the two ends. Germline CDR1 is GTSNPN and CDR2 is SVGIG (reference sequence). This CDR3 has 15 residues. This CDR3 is CAWSVSFSYNSPLHF. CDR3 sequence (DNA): TGTGCCTGGAGTGTATCTTTTTCCTATAATTCACCCCTCCACTTT.

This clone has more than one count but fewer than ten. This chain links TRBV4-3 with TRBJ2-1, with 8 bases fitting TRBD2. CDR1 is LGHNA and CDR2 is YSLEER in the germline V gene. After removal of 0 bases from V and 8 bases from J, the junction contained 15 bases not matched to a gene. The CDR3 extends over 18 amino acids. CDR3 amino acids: CASSQDPGSVAGGDEQFF. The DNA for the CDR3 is TGCGCCAGCAGCCAAGATCCAGGGTCAGTGGCGGGAGGCGATGAGCAGTTCTTC.

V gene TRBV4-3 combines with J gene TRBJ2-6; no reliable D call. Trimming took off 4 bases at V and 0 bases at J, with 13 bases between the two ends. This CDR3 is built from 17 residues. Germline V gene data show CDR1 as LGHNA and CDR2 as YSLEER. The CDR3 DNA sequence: TGCGCCAGCAGCCGGGCCCTTCAGAACTCTGGGGCCAACGTCCTGACTTTC. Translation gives CASSRALQNSGANVLTF.

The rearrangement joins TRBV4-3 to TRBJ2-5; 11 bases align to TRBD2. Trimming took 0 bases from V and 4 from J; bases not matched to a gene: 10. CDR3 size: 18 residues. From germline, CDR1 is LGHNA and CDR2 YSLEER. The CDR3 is CASSQDLFSGGETETQYF. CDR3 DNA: TGCGCCAGCAGCCAAGATTTGTTTAGCGGGGGGGAGACAGAGACCCAGTACTTC.

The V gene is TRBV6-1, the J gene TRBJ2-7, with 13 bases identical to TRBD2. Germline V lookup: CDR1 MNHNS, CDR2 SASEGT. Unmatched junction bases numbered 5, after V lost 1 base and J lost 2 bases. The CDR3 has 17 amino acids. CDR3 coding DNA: TGTGCCAGCAGTGAAGTCGTGGGGACTAGCGGGGCCTACGAGCAGTACTTC. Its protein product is CASSEVVGTSGAYEQYF.